This T cell receptor (beta chain) was recovered during a study of T-cell reconstitution after alpha-beta-depleted transplantation in children. It was with unique molecular identifiers that the TCRbeta library was prepared. TCRdb re-called the PCR reads through MiXCR, storing one row per CDR3 protein. The sample includes a few hundred thousand distinct CDR3 sequences, about a tenth of them seen just once. Trimming took 6 bases from V and 4 from J; bases not matched to a gene: 5. CDR1 is SGHVS and CDR2 is FNYEAQ in the germline V gene. The CDR3 consists of 13 residues. This clonotype was found many times.

This sequence originates from a boy under two years old with acute myeloid leukemia, due to receive a stem cell transplant. The V call is TRBV7-6, the J call TRBJ2-5, with 7 bases aligning to TRBD1. The specimen was PBMCs, collected before TCRalphabeta/CD19-depleted stem cell transplant. The CDR3 DNA reads as TGTGCCAGCAGTTCCTCAGGGGGAGAGACCCAGTACTTC. Its translation: CASSSSGGETQYF.